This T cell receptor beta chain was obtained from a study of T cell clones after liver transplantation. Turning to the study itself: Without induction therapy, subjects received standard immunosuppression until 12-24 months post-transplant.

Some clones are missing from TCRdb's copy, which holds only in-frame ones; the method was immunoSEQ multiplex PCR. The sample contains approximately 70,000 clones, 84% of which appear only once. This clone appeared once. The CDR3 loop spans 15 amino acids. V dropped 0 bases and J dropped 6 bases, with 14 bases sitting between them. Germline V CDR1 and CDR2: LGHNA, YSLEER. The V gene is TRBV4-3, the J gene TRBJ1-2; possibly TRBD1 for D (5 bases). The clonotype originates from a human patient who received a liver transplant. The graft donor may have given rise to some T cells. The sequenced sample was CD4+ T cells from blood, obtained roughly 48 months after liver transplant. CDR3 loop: CASSQDVRQGHGYTF. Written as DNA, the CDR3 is TGCGCCAGCAGCCAAGATGTTAGGCAGGGCCATGGCTACACCTTC.